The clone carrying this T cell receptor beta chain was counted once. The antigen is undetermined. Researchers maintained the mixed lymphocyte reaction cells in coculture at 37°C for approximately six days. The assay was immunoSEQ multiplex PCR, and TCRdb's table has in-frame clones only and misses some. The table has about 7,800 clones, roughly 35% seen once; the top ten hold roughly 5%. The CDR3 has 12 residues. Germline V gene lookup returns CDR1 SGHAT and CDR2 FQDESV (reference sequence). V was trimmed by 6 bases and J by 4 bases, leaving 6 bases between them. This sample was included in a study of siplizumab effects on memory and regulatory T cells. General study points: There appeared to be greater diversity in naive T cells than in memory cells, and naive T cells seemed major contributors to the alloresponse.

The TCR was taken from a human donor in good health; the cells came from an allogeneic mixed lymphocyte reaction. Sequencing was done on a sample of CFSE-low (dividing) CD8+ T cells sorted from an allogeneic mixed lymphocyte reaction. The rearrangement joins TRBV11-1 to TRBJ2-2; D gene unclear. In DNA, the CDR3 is TGTGCCAGCAGAGCTAGCACCGGGGAGCTGTTTTTT. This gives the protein CASRASTGELFF.